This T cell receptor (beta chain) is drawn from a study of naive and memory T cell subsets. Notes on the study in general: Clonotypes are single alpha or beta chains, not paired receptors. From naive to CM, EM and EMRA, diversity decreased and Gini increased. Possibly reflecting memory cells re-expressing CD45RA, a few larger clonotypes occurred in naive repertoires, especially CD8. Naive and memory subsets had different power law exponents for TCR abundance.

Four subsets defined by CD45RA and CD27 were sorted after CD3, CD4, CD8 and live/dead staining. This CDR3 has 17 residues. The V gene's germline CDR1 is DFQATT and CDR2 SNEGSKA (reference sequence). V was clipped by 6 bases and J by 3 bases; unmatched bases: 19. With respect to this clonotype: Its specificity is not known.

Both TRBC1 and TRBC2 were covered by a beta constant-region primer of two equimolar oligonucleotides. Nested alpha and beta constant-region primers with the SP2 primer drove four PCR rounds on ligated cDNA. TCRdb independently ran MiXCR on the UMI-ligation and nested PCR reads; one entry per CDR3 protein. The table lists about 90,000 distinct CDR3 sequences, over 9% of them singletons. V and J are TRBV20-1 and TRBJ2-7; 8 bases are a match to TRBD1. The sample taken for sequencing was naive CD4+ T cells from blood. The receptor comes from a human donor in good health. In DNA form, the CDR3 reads TGCAGTGCAGAGGGGACAGGAGGGATCTATTCCGGCTACGAGCAGTACTTC. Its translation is CSAEGTGGIYSGYEQYF.